The 25 T cell receptor beta chains below all came from one sample that was sequenced in a study of T cell repertoires in cytomegalovirus infection. MiXCR, applied by TCRdb to the reads, yields one record per CDR3 protein. The repertoire consists of about 330,000 distinct CDR3 sequences, with approximately 30% occurring once and the leading ten covering roughly 13%. The antigens of these receptors remain unknown. The sample here was cultured PBMCs, taken from culture after CMV antigen stimulation. These receptors all come from a human donor in good health (CMV status not recorded). Some clones in this sample may be carry-over from other donors' samples.

This clonotype occurred many times. The CDR3 DNA sequence: TGTGCCAGCAGCTTAGCGGGTGGAGCGGGAGGAGTCTACGAGCAGTACTTC. This gives the protein CASSLAGGAGGVYEQYF. This chain joins TRBV7-6 and TRBJ2-7; 9 nucleotides line up with TRBD2. Germline-derived CDR1 and CDR2 are SGHVS and FNYEAQ. V dropped 0 bases and J dropped 3; count of bases not matched to a gene: 9. The CDR3 runs to 17 residues.

J is TRBJ1-1 and V is TRBV29-1; the D is unclear. The CDR3 is 12 amino acids. Germline CDR1 and CDR2: SQVTM and ANQGSEA. The V gene lost 7 bases and the J gene lost 11 bases, with 20 bases spanning the gap. For the CDR3, the DNA is TGCAGCGCCGCCAACGGGGTAGGACGGGCTTTCTTT. Translating it yields CSAANGVGRAFF.

This clonotype occurred a few times. The chain employs TRBV7-6 and TRBJ2-3, with D unclear. The germline gives CDR1 SGHVS, CDR2 FNYEAQ. The CDR3 has 13 residues. The V end lost 3 bases, the J end lost 2 bases, and 6 bases lay between the germline ends. For the CDR3, the DNA is TGTGCCAGCAGCTTCACTCCCACAGATACGCAGTATTTT. It translates to CASSFTPTDTQYF.

This clonotype turned up a few times. The gene calls are TRBV4-1 and TRBJ2-1, with 8 nucleotides matching TRBD2. The CDR3 length is 14 residues. Germline V gene lookup returns CDR1 MGHRA and CDR2 YSYEKL. J was trimmed by 9 bases and V by 1 base; bases with no gene match: 5. The DNA for the CDR3 is TGCGCCAGCAGCCAAGTCAGGACTAGCCCTGAGCAGTTCTTC. Translation: CASSQVRTSPEQFF.

The rearrangement links TRBV7-2 to TRBJ2-2; D unresolved. Between the trimmed V and J ends, which lost 4 bases and 0 bases, there was a span of 12 bases. The CDR3 length is 16 residues. Germline V gives CDR1 SGHTA, CDR2 FQGNSA. Here the CDR3 DNA reads TGTGCCAGCAGCTCGGTGGTAAAAGCGAACACCGGGGAGCTGTTTTTT. Translating gives CASSSVVKANTGELFF.

V usage is TRBV4-3 and J usage is TRBJ1-1; D unclear. This CDR3 comprises 15 residues. The germline V gene encodes CDR1 LGHNA and CDR2 YSLEER. V lost 1 base and J lost 3, with 12 bases in between. CDR3 DNA sequence: TGCGCCAGCAGCCAAGCTGCAGCTTCGTACACTGAAGCTTTCTTT. Protein product: CASSQAAASYTEAFF.

This chain joins TRBV19 and TRBJ1-2, with 10 bases that match TRBD1. The V gene's germline CDR1 is LNHDA and CDR2 SQIVND (reference sequence). V lost 8 bases, J lost 8 bases, and 5 bases stayed unmatched. CDR3 size: 12 residues. CDR3 nucleotide sequence: TGTGCCAGTCGACAGGGGGCTGAAGGCTACACCTTC. This gives the protein CASRQGAEGYTF.

The V gene is TRBV6-6, the J gene TRBJ2-5; 8 bases agree with TRBD1. CDR1 is MNHNY and CDR2 is SVGAGI in the germline V gene (reference sequence). The CDR3 is 18 amino acids. With V trimmed by 2 bases and J by 6 bases, 17 bases remained unmatched. The CDR3 DNA is TGTGCCAGCAGTTACCCGGCAGGGGGCGCGGGAATAAGGAAGACCCAGTACTTC. This sequence encodes CASSYPAGGAGIRKTQYF.

This clonotype showed up many times. The V gene is TRBV6-6, the J gene TRBJ1-6; D uncertain. Germline loops: CDR1 MNHNY, CDR2 SVGAGI (reference sequence). CDR3 length: 15 amino acids. V was clipped by 4 bases and J by 7 bases, with 14 bases between them. CDR3 in amino acids: CASSLGSYSNSPLHF. CDR3 DNA sequence: TGTGCCAGCAGTTTGGGCAGCTACTCCAATTCACCCCTCCACTTT.

V is TRBV27 and J is TRBJ2-5; unclear D gene. V was pared by 4 bases and J by 1 base, with 10 bases between. The germline V gene encodes CDR1 MNHEY and CDR2 SMNVEV (reference sequence). The CDR3 has 14 amino acids. CDR3 in DNA: TGTGCCAGCAGTTCCTCGCGGAGCCAAGAGACCCAGTACTTC. Encoded protein: CASSSSRSQETQYF.

This sequence joins TRBV2 and TRBJ2-6, with a tentative D call TRBD1 (6 bases). CDR3 length: 16 residues. V was shortened by 3 bases and J by 6 bases, with 15 bases between the two germline ends. Germline V gene data show CDR1 as SNHLY and CDR2 as FYNNEI. CDR3 loop: CASSDPGEKVANVLTF. The CDR3 DNA is TGTGCCAGCAGTGACCCAGGGGAAAAAGTGGCCAACGTCCTGACTTTC. Based on the CDR3 plus reference TRBV2 and TRBJ2-6, the full variable domain is EPEVTQTPSHQVTQMGQEVILRCVPISNHLYFYWYRQILGQKVEFLVSFYNNEISEKSEIFDDQFSVERPDGSNFTLKIRSTKLEDSAMYFCASSDPGEKVANVLTFGAGSRLTVL.

This clonotype was detected many times. The V gene is TRBV7-2, the J gene TRBJ2-3; 13 bases map to TRBD2. The junction had 7 bases not matched to a gene; V was cut back by 6 bases and J by 4 bases. CDR1 and CDR2 (germline): SGHTA, FQGNSA. CDR3 length: 16 residues. The CDR3: CASRRTGLAGADTQYF. Written as DNA, the CDR3 is TGTGCCAGCAGACGAACCGGACTAGCGGGGGCAGATACGCAGTATTTT.

This clonotype has more than one count but fewer than ten. This chain links TRBV10-3 with TRBJ2-3; 13 nucleotides line up with TRBD2. Germline assignment: CDR1 ENHRY and CDR2 SYGVKD. The CDR3 totals 15 residues. After removal of 8 bases from V and 5 bases from J, the junction contained 7 bases not matched to a gene. The CDR3 region is CAIAGTSGNQDTQYF. The CDR3 DNA is TGTGCCATCGCCGGGACTAGCGGGAACCAAGATACGCAGTATTTT.

This clonotype has just a few counts. The gene calls are TRBV2 and TRBJ2-3, with TRBD2 matching over 12 bases. V lost 5 bases and J lost 2; bases outside the gene matches: 8. CDR1 is SNHLY, CDR2 FYNNEI, per germline. This CDR3 region has 17 residues. The chain's CDR3 is CASSLLTSGSPTDTQYF. Written as DNA, the CDR3 is TGTGCCAGCAGTCTGCTGACTAGCGGGAGTCCCACAGATACGCAGTATTTT.

The V call is TRBV20-1, the J call TRBJ2-1; 14 nucleotides agree with TRBD2. Germline-derived CDR1 and CDR2 are DFQATT and SNEGSKA (reference sequence). Trimming removed 0 bases from V and 8 bases from J; junction bases left unmatched: 3. The CDR3 has 15 residues. CDR3 protein: CSAREGTSGSHEQFF. CDR3 nucleotides: TGCAGTGCTAGAGAAGGGACTAGCGGGAGTCATGAGCAGTTCTTC.

The chain employs TRBV4-1 and TRBJ2-1; 14 nucleotides align to TRBD2. The V and J ends lost 3 bases and 3 bases, in that order; junction bases with no gene match: 7. The CDR3 spans 18 residues. From germline, CDR1 is MGHRA and CDR2 YSYEKL. Here the CDR3 DNA reads TGCGCCAGCAGCCAGGGACTAGCGGGAGTGGATGGCTACAATGAGCAGTTCTTC. Translated: CASSQGLAGVDGYNEQFF.

V usage is TRBV5-1 and J usage is TRBJ1-2; D call uncertain. The CDR3 extends over 14 amino acids. The V gene lost 4 bases and the J gene lost 6 bases, with 16 bases spanning the gap. Germline V CDR1 and CDR2: SGHRS, YFSETQ. This chain's CDR3 is CASSPTHPVDGYTF. The CDR3, as DNA: TGCGCCAGCAGCCCAACCCATCCGGTTGATGGCTACACCTTC.

The chain couples TRBV20-1 to TRBJ2-7; TRBD2 matches 12 bases. The V segment lost 0 bases and the J segment 4 bases; nucleotides outside the gene matches: 10. The V gene's germline CDR1 is DFQATT and CDR2 SNEGSKA (reference sequence). The CDR3 has 17 residues. The CDR3 loop is CSARDLRLAGEFYEQYF. CDR3 DNA: TGCAGTGCTAGAGATCTAAGACTAGCGGGAGAATTTTACGAGCAGTACTTC.

This clonotype turned up a few times. The rearrangement uses TRBV11-1 and TRBJ2-1; TRBD2 matches 7 bases. The trim removed 5 bases at V and 7 bases at J, leaving 14 bases unmatched. This CDR3 region has 16 residues. Germline V CDR1 and CDR2: SGHAT, FQDESV (reference sequence). CDR3 amino acids: CASSPNGAGAENEQFF. In DNA, the CDR3 is TGTGCCAGCAGCCCTAACGGGGCGGGAGCGGAAAATGAGCAGTTCTTC.

V gene TRBV9 combines with J gene TRBJ1-5, with D tentatively TRBD1 (5 bases). The length of the CDR3 is 15 residues. Germline-derived CDR1 and CDR2 are SGDLS and YYNGEE. Trimming stripped 3 bases from V and 2 bases from J, with 12 bases between. CDR3 residues: CASSANSGGNQPQHF. CDR3 sequence (DNA): TGTGCCAGCAGCGCGAATTCGGGGGGCAATCAGCCCCAGCATTTT.

This clonotype was counted between two and nine times. The chain combines TRBV11-2 with TRBJ2-7, with 10 positions matching TRBD2. CDR1 and CDR2 (germline): SGHAT, FQNNGV. The length of the CDR3 is 16 residues. V lost 5 bases and J lost 3; bases outside the gene matches: 10. This chain's CDR3 is CASSRGAASGSYEQYV. In nucleotides, the CDR3 is TGTGCCAGCAGCCGGGGGGCGGCTAGCGGGAGCTACGAGCAGTACGTC.

In its sample, this clonotype was seen a few times. The V gene is TRBV7-2, the J gene TRBJ2-7, with D hard to call. Trimming took off 3 bases at V and 0 bases at J, with 12 bases between the two ends. The CDR3 covers 15 residues. Germline V lookup: CDR1 SGHTA, CDR2 FQGNSA. The CDR3 spells CASSFGQASSYEQYV. CDR3 in DNA: TGTGCCAGCAGCTTCGGGCAGGCAAGCTCCTACGAGCAGTACGTC.

In this sample, this clonotype turned up a few times. The chain couples TRBV6-1 to TRBJ1-2; D is ambiguous. CDR3 length: 17 amino acids. Germline V lookup: CDR1 MNHNS, CDR2 SASEGT. Trimming stripped 5 bases from V and 4 bases from J, with 23 bases between. Written as DNA, the CDR3 is TGTGCCAGCAGTTCCCGAAGGAGGGCATGGAAGAGCTATGGCTACACCTTC. Protein sequence: CASSSRRRAWKSYGYTF.

This clonotype was observed a handful of times. This sequence joins TRBV12-3 or TRBV12-4 and TRBJ1-1; D is perhaps TRBD1 (5 bases). The V end was cut by 1 base, the J end by 5 bases, with 11 bases between. This CDR3 region has 14 residues. The CDR3 is CASSLGTSYTEAFF. CDR3 in DNA: TGTGCCAGCAGTTTAGGGACATCTTATACTGAAGCTTTCTTT.

The chain has TRBV19 and TRBJ1-1; D gene ambiguous. Per germline, CDR1 LNHDA and CDR2 SQIVND (reference sequence). The ends were cut back, 3 bases at V and 5 bases at J, with 10 bases in the middle. CDR3 size: 13 residues. CDR3 amino acids: CASSMYVGTEAFF. CDR3 nucleotide sequence: TGTGCCAGTAGTATGTATGTGGGGACTGAAGCTTTCTTT. The full variable domain, in which reference TRBV19 and TRBJ1-1 provide the parts outside the CDR3, is DGGITQSPKYLFRKEGQNVTLSCEQNLNHDAMYWYRQDPGQGLRLIYYSQIVNDFQKGDIAEGYSVSREKKESFPLTVTSAQKNPTAFYLCASSMYVGTEAFFGQGTRLTVV.